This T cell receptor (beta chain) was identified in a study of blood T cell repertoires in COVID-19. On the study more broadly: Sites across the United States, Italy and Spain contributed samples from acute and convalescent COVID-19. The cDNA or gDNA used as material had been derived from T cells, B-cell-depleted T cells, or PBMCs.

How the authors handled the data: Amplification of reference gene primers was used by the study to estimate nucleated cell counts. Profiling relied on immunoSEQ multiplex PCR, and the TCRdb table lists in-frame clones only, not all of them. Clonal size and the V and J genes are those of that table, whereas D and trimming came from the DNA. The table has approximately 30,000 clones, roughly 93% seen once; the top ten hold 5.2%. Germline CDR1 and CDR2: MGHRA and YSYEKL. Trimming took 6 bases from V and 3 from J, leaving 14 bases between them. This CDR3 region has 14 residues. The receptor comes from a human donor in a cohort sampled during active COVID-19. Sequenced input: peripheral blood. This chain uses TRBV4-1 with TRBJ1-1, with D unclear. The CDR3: CASRRPGGHTEAFF. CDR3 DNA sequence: TGCGCCAGCAGGCGGCCGGGCGGGCACACTGAAGCTTTCTTT.